This T cell receptor beta chain stems from a study of cytomegalovirus exposure and HLA in healthy donors. Study details: From donors who were HLA-typed, an early data release held around 80 million unique TCRs.

PCR was performed using 60 Vbeta and 13 Jbeta primers. Data came from immunoSEQ multiplex PCR; TCRdb stores just in-frame clones and leaves some out. In the table there are approximately 150,000 clones, about 80% of which are singletons. Study results and limitations: In an earlier analysis, about 87% or about 30%: the productive usage of most TCR beta V segments. DRB1 showed the most TCR associations and HLA-C the fewest in a later analysis, as rates varied by HLA locus. In a later analysis, parvovirus B19, influenza, CMV and Epstein-Barr virus appeared linked to several top co-occurrence clusters.

Germline CDR1 reads MGHDK; CDR2 reads SYGVNS. The CDR3 is 14 amino acids. Between the trimmed V and J ends, which lost 2 bases and 4 bases, there was a span of 9 bases. The sample holds one count of this clone. Its antigen is undetermined. Input material: PBMCs. The sequence was collected from a man aged 25-45 years in good health and CMV-seropositive. The V gene is TRBV25-1, the J gene TRBJ2-1; D not resolved. The CDR3 DNA reads as TGTGCCAGCAGTGAAGGGCTCAGGTACAATGAGCAGTTCTTC. As protein: CASSEGLRYNEQFF.